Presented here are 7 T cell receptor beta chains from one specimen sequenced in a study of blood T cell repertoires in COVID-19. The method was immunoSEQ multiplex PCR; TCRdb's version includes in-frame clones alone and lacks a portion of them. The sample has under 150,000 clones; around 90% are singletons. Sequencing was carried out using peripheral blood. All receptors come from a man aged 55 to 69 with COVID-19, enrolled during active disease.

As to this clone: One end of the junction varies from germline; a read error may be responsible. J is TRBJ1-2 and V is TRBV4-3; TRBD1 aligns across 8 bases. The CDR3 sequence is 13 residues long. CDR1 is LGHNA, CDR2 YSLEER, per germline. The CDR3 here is CASSQDTPGTGVF. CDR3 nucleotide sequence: TGCGCCAGCAGCCAAGATACTCCCGGGACAGGAGTCTTC.

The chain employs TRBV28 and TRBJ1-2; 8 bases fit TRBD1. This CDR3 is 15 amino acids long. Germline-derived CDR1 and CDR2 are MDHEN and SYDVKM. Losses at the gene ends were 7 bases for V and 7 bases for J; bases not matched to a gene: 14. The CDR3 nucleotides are TGTGCCAGCACCCTTGTGTCAGGGGGCTTTGGTGGCTACACCTTC. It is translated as CASTLVSGGFGGYTF.

CDR3 protein: CASSQRDRVTEAFF. The CDR3 DNA sequence: TGTGCCAGCAGCCAGCGAGACAGGGTCACTGAAGCTTTCTTT. The chain has TRBV3-1 (or the pseudogene TRBV3-2) and TRBJ1-1; 7 bases are shared with TRBD1. J was trimmed by 4 bases and V by 3 bases; bases with no gene match: 5. Germline V lookup: CDR1 LGHDT, CDR2 YNNKEL (reference sequence). The CDR3 runs to 14 residues.

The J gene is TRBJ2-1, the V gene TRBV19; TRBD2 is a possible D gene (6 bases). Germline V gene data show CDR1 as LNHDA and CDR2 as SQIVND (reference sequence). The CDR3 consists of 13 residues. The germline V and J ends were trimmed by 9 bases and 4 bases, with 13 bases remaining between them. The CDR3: CASSLRGYNEQFF. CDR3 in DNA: TGTGCCAGCAGCCTGCGGGGATACAATGAGCAGTTCTTC.

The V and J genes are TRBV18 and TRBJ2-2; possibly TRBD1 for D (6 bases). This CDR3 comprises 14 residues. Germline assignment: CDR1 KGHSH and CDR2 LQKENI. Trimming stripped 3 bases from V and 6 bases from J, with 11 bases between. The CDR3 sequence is CASSPGNRAGELFF. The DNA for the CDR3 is TGTGCCAGCTCACCGGGGAACAGGGCCGGGGAGCTGTTTTTT. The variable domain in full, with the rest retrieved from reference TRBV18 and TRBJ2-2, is NAGVMQNPRHLVRRRGQEARLRCSPMKGHSHVYWYRQLPEEGLKFMVYLQKENIIDESGMPKERFSAEFPKEGPSILRIQQVVRGDSAAYFCASSPGNRAGELFFGEGSRLTVL.

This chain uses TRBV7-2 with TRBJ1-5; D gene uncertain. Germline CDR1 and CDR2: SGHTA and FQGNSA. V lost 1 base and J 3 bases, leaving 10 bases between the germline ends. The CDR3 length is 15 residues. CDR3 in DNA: TGTGCCAGCAGCTTAGATTTTTTGGCCAATCAGCCCCAGCATTTT. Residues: CASSLDFLANQPQHF.

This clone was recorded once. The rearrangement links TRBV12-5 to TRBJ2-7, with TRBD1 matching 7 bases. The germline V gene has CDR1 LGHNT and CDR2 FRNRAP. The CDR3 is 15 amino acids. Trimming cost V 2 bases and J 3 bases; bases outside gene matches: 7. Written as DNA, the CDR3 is TGTGCTAGTGGTTTGCCTGGGACAGTCAGCTACGAGCAGTACTTC. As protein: CASGLPGTVSYEQYF.